Each of the 12 T cell receptor beta chains below was sequenced from the same sample in a study of T cell responses to AZD1222 COVID-19 vaccine. Method: immunoSEQ multiplex PCR; TCRdb's copy keeps in-frame clones and lacks some. The sample lists 150,000 to 200,000 clones, under 95% occurring once. This specimen was peripheral blood, taken on day 0 of AZD1222 vaccination. Receptors originate from an adult in good health.

The chain employs TRBV24-1 and TRBJ2-3; 13 bases are a match to TRBD2. Germline V gene lookup returns CDR1 KGHDR and CDR2 SFDVKD. V was pared by 4 bases and J by 2 bases, with 2 bases of the junction left unmatched. The CDR3 has 16 amino acids. This chain's CDR3 is CATSDGLAGDTDTQYF. The DNA of the CDR3 is TGTGCCACCAGTGACGGACTAGCGGGGGACACAGATACGCAGTATTTT.

The V and J genes are TRBV19 and TRBJ1-2; TRBD1 agrees at 12 bases. The CDR3 runs 15 residues. V was pared by 4 bases and J by 8 bases, with 8 bases of the junction left unmatched. Per the germline V gene, CDR1 is LNHDA and CDR2 is SQIVND (reference sequence). CDR3 sequence: CASSTGTGGSRGYTF. The CDR3, as DNA: TGTGCCAGTAGTACCGGGACAGGGGGCAGCCGGGGCTACACCTTC.

This chain connects TRBV24-1 to TRBJ1-2; 9 bases align to TRBD1. Germline-derived CDR1 and CDR2 are KGHDR and SFDVKD. The trim removed 1 base at V and 3 bases at J, leaving 2 bases unmatched. This CDR3 is built from 15 residues. The CDR3 DNA sequence: TGTGCCACCAGTGATTTCCGGACAGGGGACTATGGCTACACCTTC. Encoded protein: CATSDFRTGDYGYTF.

CDR3 region: CASSEWGLRAYEQYF. DNA of the CDR3: TGTGCCAGCAGTGAATGGGGACTACGAGCCTACGAGCAGTACTTC. The rearrangement joins TRBV6-1 to TRBJ2-7, with 7 bases that match TRBD2. V was clipped by 2 bases and J by 2 bases; unmatched bases: 6. This CDR3 region has 15 residues. CDR1 is MNHNS, CDR2 SASEGT, per germline.

The genes are TRBV7-9 and TRBJ1-3; D is perhaps TRBD1 (6 bases). Germline lookup yields CDR1 SEHNR and CDR2 FQNEAQ (reference sequence). V lost 4 bases and J 4 bases, leaving 20 bases between the germline ends. The CDR3 is 17 amino acids. CDR3 loop: CASSYLDLGAGGNTIYF. The CDR3 DNA sequence: TGTGCCAGCAGCTACCTTGACCTGGGGGCGGGCGGAAACACCATATATTTT. The full variable domain, in which reference TRBV7-9 and TRBJ1-3 provide the parts outside the CDR3, is DTGVSQNPRHKITKRGQNVTFRCDPISEHNRLYWYRQTLGQGPEFLTYFQNEAQLEKSRLLSDRFSAERPKGSFSTLEIQRTEQGDSAMYLCASSYLDLGAGGNTIYFGEGSWLTVV.

This CDR3 is CASSFGRGTGELFF. The CDR3 DNA is TGTGCCAGTAGTTTTGGTAGGGGCACCGGGGAGCTGTTTTTT. The V gene is TRBV19, the J gene TRBJ2-2, with D maybe TRBD1 (5 bases). Trimming took off 5 bases at V and 4 bases at J, with 11 bases between the two ends. This CDR3 contains 14 residues. Germline CDR1 and CDR2: LNHDA and SQIVND (reference sequence). The complete variable domain, with remaining parts taken from reference TRBV19 and TRBJ2-2, reads DGGITQSPKYLFRKEGQNVTLSCEQNLNHDAMYWYRQDPGQGLRLIYYSQIVNDFQKGDIAEGYSVSREKKESFPLTVTSAQKNPTAFYLCASSFGRGTGELFFGEGSRLTVL.

The chain joins TRBV7-6 to TRBJ2-2; D perhaps matches TRBD1 (6 bases). V was cut by 4 bases and J by 1 base, with 13 bases left in between. This CDR3 region has 16 residues. Germline CDR1 SGHVS, CDR2 FNYEAQ. The CDR3 is CASSYLPGQNTGELFF. The CDR3 nucleotides read TGTGCCAGCAGCTACCTCCCGGGACAGAACACCGGGGAGCTGTTTTTT.

The chain has TRBV18 and TRBJ1-3; no clear D. Germline assignment: CDR1 KGHSH and CDR2 LQKENI. The CDR3 runs to 16 residues. V lost 3 bases to trimming and J lost 0 bases, with 12 bases between them. Here the CDR3 DNA reads TGTGCCAGCTCACCCCTCCCAGCGAGCTCTGGAAACACCATATATTTT. Protein sequence: CASSPLPASSGNTIYF.

The J gene is TRBJ1-1, the V gene TRBV5-1; possibly TRBD1 for D (6 bases). This CDR3 region has 17 residues. Trimming removed 3 bases from V and 0 bases from J, with 18 bases in between. From germline, CDR1 is SGHRS and CDR2 YFSETQ. Here the CDR3 DNA reads TGCGCCAGCAGCTCACCCGAGGGGGGGCTAATGAACACTGAAGCTTTCTTT. Protein product: CASSSPEGGLMNTEAFF.

The genes are TRBV30 and TRBJ1-3; D is perhaps TRBD1 (5 bases). The CDR3 totals 14 residues. Germline V gene lookup returns CDR1 GTSNPN and CDR2 SVGIG (reference sequence). Trimming removed 7 bases at V and 6 bases at J, with 19 bases between. The CDR3 sequence: CASRGLPWENTIYF. DNA of the CDR3: TGTGCCTCCCGGGGCCTTCCCTGGGAAAACACCATATATTTT.

The sample holds one count of this clone. V and J are TRBV4-1 and TRBJ1-4; D is ambiguous. Germline CDR1 is MGHRA and CDR2 is YSYEKL. The CDR3 runs 15 residues. V was cut by 1 base and J by 8 bases, with 14 bases left in between. The DNA of the CDR3 is TGCGCCAGCAGCCAAGGACACTTCGTAGTCGAAAAACTGTTTTTT. Amino acid sequence: CASSQGHFVVEKLFF.

This chain connects TRBV5-1 to TRBJ2-2; D remains ambiguous. CDR1 is SGHRS, CDR2 YFSETQ, per germline. CDR3 length: 12 amino acids. Trimming took 4 bases from V and 3 from J, leaving 4 bases between them. CDR3 in DNA: TGCGCCAGCAGCCCTTACACCGGGGAGCTGTTTTTT. The encoded protein is CASSPYTGELFF.